This TCR beta chain was retrieved from a study of T cell repertoires in cytomegalovirus infection. Across the whole study: An indication of both CMV infection and matching HLA type came from public TCR beta signatures.

TCRdb called the reads again in MiXCR, with one record for every CDR3 protein. The sample carries about 530,000 distinct CDR3 sequences, approximately 26% recorded once. Notes on this clonotype: What it binds is not known.

Points from the study as a whole: HLA-C-restricted CMV-specific TCR beta clonotypes prevailed in the ex vivo response. Of the TCR beta families, the public ones yielded a cumulative frequency that identified carriers of CMV plus the relevant HLA.

Per the germline V gene, CDR1 is MDHEN and CDR2 is SYDVKM. The CDR3 is made up of 11 amino acids. The ends were cut back, 2 bases at V and 4 bases at J, with 2 bases in the middle. The clonotype originates from a human donor in good health (CMV status not recorded). Some clones in this sample may be carry-over from other donors' samples. Specimen: PBMCs. The chain recombines TRBV28 with TRBJ1-1; no definite D call. DNA for the CDR3: TGTGCCAGCAGTTTAATCACTGAAGCTTTCTTT. Protein: CASSLITEAFF.